This T cell receptor (beta chain) stems from a study of blood T cell repertoires in COVID-19. Study-level background: Samples came from the United States, Italy and Spain, spanning acute and convalescent COVID-19. The analysed material was cDNA or gDNA that came from T cells, B-cell-depleted T cells, or PBMCs.

The CDR3 consists of 14 residues. Trimming shortened V by 5 bases and J by 5 bases, and 13 bases separated the two germline ends. Germline V CDR1 and CDR2: SSHAT, FNYEAQ (reference sequence). Clones were read by immunoSEQ multiplex PCR, and TCRdb kept only the in-frame ones, dropping some. The sample shows 100,000 to 150,000 clones, approximately 85% of them seen only once. This clonotype was sampled from an older man with active or convalescent COVID-19. Input material: peripheral blood. The chain employs TRBV7-7 and TRBJ2-1; tentative D call: TRBD2 (6 bases). This CDR3 is CASSLPGLHNEQFF. For the CDR3, the DNA is TGTGCCAGCAGCCTGCCGGGACTTCACAATGAGCAGTTCTTC.